What follows is one T cell receptor (beta chain) and its context. The table came from immunoSEQ multiplex PCR; TCRdb's copy has only in-frame clones and leaves some out. The sample lists tens of thousands of clones, about 89% occurring once. These data are taken from a study of OX40 agonist ivuxolimab in advanced cancers. CDR3 length equals 12 residues. Trimming cost V 5 bases and J 6 bases, with 13 bases left between them. The germline V gene encodes CDR1 GTSNPN and CDR2 SVGIG (reference sequence). Material: CD4+ or CD8+ T cells sorted from blood, obtained in a trial of the OX40 agonist ivuxolimab. The V gene is TRBV30, the J gene TRBJ1-1; possible D gene TRBD1, 5 bases. This receptor was obtained from an adult with an advanced solid tumor such as melanoma, head and neck, liver or kidney cancer. The CDR3: CAWQGTPAEAFF. The CDR3, as DNA: TGTGCCTGGCAGGGAACCCCCGCTGAAGCTTTCTTT.